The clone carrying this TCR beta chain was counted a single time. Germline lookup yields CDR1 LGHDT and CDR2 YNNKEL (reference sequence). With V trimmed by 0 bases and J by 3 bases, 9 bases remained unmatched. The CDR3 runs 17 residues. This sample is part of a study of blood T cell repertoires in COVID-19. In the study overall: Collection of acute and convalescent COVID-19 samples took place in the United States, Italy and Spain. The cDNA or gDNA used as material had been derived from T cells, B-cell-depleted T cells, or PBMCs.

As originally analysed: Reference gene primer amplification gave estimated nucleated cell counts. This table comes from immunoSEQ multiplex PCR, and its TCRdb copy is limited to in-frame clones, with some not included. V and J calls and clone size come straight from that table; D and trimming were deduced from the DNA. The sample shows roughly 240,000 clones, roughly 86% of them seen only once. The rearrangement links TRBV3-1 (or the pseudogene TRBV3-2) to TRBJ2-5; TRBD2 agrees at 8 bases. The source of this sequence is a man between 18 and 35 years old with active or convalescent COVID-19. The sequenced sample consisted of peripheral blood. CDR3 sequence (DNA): TGTGCCAGCAGCCAAGACCAAAAGCGGGAGAGGGAAGAGACCCAGTACTTC. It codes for CASSQDQKREREETQYF.